The clone carrying this TCR beta chain is medium-sized. Its target is unknown. This entry is derived from a study of spatial heterogeneity in lung cancer. About the research overall: The mean occurrence of each unique TCR and UMI combination in raw reads exceeded nine.

Noted time point: sample taken at primary tumor resection. Sequencing covered unsorted whole RNA taken from tumor, nontumor lung or frozen PBMC. Study-wide points: Expanded alpha and beta TCR counts within tumors tracked tumor mutation counts. Estimation of coverage gave values of approximately 7.2% for alpha and approximately 14% for beta chains in tumor T cells.

Germline trimming cut 3 bases from V and 5 bases from J; bases unmatched to any gene: 6. The length of the CDR3 is 14 residues. The germline gives CDR1 SGHVS, CDR2 FQNEAQ. Individual TCR cDNA molecules each bore their own unique molecular identifier. Each CDR3 protein gets one entry after TCRdb re-called the 5' RACE reads with MiXCR. The data hold around 1,200 distinct CDR3 sequences, with 9.5% to 13% observed a single time. This sequence joins TRBV7-8 and TRBJ2-5, with 7 bases aligning to TRBD2. The sequenced sample was lung tumor tissue, obtained at surgery. The clonotype originates from a male donor with early-stage non-small cell lung cancer. CDR3 protein: CASSLEIAGETQYF. CDR3 sequence (DNA): TGTGCCAGCAGCTTGGAGATAGCGGGTGAGACCCAGTACTTC.